Below are 15 T cell receptor beta chains sequenced from a single sample in a study of blood T cell repertoires in COVID-19. Profiling relied on immunoSEQ multiplex PCR, and the TCRdb table lists in-frame clones only, not all of them. In the table there are 150,000 to 250,000 clones, roughly 87% of which are singletons. Input material: PBMCs or T cells enriched from blood (not recorded which). The receptors were sampled from a woman aged 30 to 39 who had recovered from COVID-19.

This sequence joins TRBV7-9 and TRBJ2-7; TRBD2 might be the D (6 bases). This CDR3 contains 14 residues. Germline V gene lookup returns CDR1 SEHNR and CDR2 FQNEAQ (reference sequence). V was cut by 0 bases and J by 4 bases, with 10 bases left in between. For the CDR3, the DNA is TGTGCCAGCAGCTTAGCGGGAGGCCGTTACGAGCAGTACTTC. Translation gives CASSLAGGRYEQYF.

The V gene is TRBV11-2, the J gene TRBJ1-5; the match to TRBD1 covers 8 bases. The V and J ends lost 4 bases and 6 bases, in that order; junction bases with no gene match: 5. The CDR3 runs to 14 residues. CDR1 and CDR2 from the germline V gene are SGHAT and FQNNGV. CDR3 DNA: TGTGCCAGCAGCTCACAGGGGGGGGGTCAGCCCCAGCATTTT. Its protein product is CASSSQGGGQPQHF. Full variable domain (remainder filled in from reference TRBV11-2 and TRBJ1-5): EAGVAQSPRYKIIEKRQSVAFWCNPISGHATLYWYQQILGQGPKLLIQFQNNGVVDDSQLPKDRFSAERLKGVDSTLKIQPAKLEDSAVYLCASSSQGGGQPQHFGDGTRLSIL.

This sequence joins TRBV20-1 and TRBJ2-2, with no clear D. V gave up 3 bases and J gave up 0 bases, with 5 bases separating them. The germline V gene has CDR1 DFQATT and CDR2 SNEGSKA (reference sequence). This CDR3 is 13 amino acids long. The CDR3 is CSASPSNTGELFF. The CDR3 DNA reads as TGCAGTGCTAGTCCGTCGAACACCGGGGAGCTGTTTTTT.

The chain joins TRBV7-9 to TRBJ1-1, with D perhaps matching TRBD1 (5 bases). The germline V and J ends were trimmed by 0 bases and 3 bases, with 14 bases remaining between them. The germline gives CDR1 SEHNR, CDR2 FQNEAQ (reference sequence). There are 16 residues in the CDR3. CDR3 in amino acids: CASSLAPDIPDTEAFF. CDR3 DNA sequence: TGTGCCAGCAGCTTAGCTCCGGACATCCCTGACACTGAAGCTTTCTTT.

The chain joins TRBV9 to TRBJ2-7, with TRBD2 matching 10 bases. V shed 0 bases, J shed 4 bases, and the junction held 4 bases outside the gene matches. CDR1 is SGDLS and CDR2 is YYNGEE in the germline V gene. This CDR3 contains 15 residues. The CDR3 DNA reads TGTGCCAGCAGCGTAGCTCTAGCGGGAGTATACGAGCAGTACTTC. Its protein is CASSVALAGVYEQYF.

This clone was detected only a few times. The chain links TRBV11-2 to TRBJ2-3; possibly TRBD1 for D (6 bases). The CDR3 loop spans 11 amino acids. Germline lookup yields CDR1 SGHAT and CDR2 FQNNGV. V was pared by 6 bases and J by 6 bases, with 7 bases between. This CDR3 is CASRRGDTQYF. The CDR3 DNA reads as TGTGCCAGCAGGAGGGGGGATACGCAGTATTTT.

The chain is built from TRBV4-3 and TRBJ1-2, with TRBD1 matching 7 bases. This CDR3 region has 15 residues. Trimming took 2 bases from V and 4 from J; bases not matched to a gene: 7. Germline assignment: CDR1 LGHNA and CDR2 YSLEER. This chain's CDR3 is CASSQNRDSFYGYTF. Here the CDR3 DNA reads TGCGCCAGCAGCCAAAACCGGGACAGCTTCTATGGCTACACCTTC.

The chain couples TRBV10-3 to TRBJ1-2; no definite D call. This CDR3 has 10 residues. V lost 6 bases and J 8 bases, leaving 7 bases between the germline ends. The V gene's germline CDR1 is ENHRY and CDR2 SYGVKD. The CDR3 DNA reads as TGTGCCATCAGGGGAGGAGGCTACACCTTC. Its protein is CAIRGGGYTF.

The V and J genes are TRBV7-9 and TRBJ1-2, with 11 bases matching TRBD1. V lost 5 bases and J lost 8; bases outside the gene matches: 7. The CDR3 sequence is 14 residues long. CDR1 and CDR2 from the germline V gene are SEHNR and FQNEAQ (reference sequence). The CDR3 nucleotides read TGTGCCAGCAGCACATCCGGGACAGGGGGAGGCTACACCTTC. It codes for CASSTSGTGGGYTF.

This chain joins TRBV19 and TRBJ1-4; D not certain. Germline loops: CDR1 LNHDA, CDR2 SQIVND (reference sequence). CDR3 length equals 15 residues. V lost 3 bases and J lost 0, with 8 bases in between. CDR3 sequence (DNA): TGTGCCAGTAGTATCAACAGTGCAACTAATGAAAAACTGTTTTTT. Its translation is CASSINSATNEKLFF.

This chain uses TRBV7-8 with TRBJ2-3; TRBD2 aligns across 14 bases. The CDR3 is made up of 17 amino acids. Germline values: CDR1 SGHVS, CDR2 FQNEAQ. Trimming cost V 4 bases and J 3 bases; bases outside gene matches: 6. The CDR3 DNA reads TGTGCCAGCAGCTCGGGACTAGCGGGAGATGGGACAGATACGCAGTATTTT. It is translated as CASSSGLAGDGTDTQYF.

The chain has TRBV2 and TRBJ1-6; TRBD1 agrees at 7 bases. V lost 5 bases, J lost 6 bases, and 7 bases stayed unmatched. CDR1 SNHLY and CDR2 FYNNEI come from the germline V gene. CDR3 length: 15 residues. The CDR3: CASSKMTGTNSPLHF. The CDR3 DNA reads TGTGCCAGCAGTAAGATGACAGGGACTAATTCACCCCTCCACTTT.

This chain connects TRBV15 to TRBJ2-1; 12 positions match TRBD2. V lost 1 base, J lost 0 bases, and 4 bases stayed unmatched. CDR3 length: 18 residues. The germline CDR1 and CDR2 sequences are LNHNV and YYDKDF (reference sequence). CDR3 coding DNA: TGTGCCACCAGCAGAGGTCTGACTAGCGGGAGCTCCTACAATGAGCAGTTCTTC. This sequence encodes CATSRGLTSGSSYNEQFF.

Of note for this clone: Other DNA sequences in this specimen translate into the identical CDR3. CDR3 amino acids: CASSYEGQSAHLYEQYF. CDR3 DNA: TGTGCCAGCAGTTACGAGGGACAGTCGGCCCACCTCTACGAGCAGTACTTC. The chain joins TRBV6-2 or TRBV6-3 to TRBJ2-7; TRBD1 aligns across 7 bases. J gave up 3 bases and V 2 bases, and 13 bases lay outside the gene matches. The CDR3 sequence is 17 residues long. CDR1 is MNHEY, CDR2 SVGEGT, per germline.

This chain connects TRBV10-3 to TRBJ2-1, with TRBD1 as a possible D gene (6 bases). The V end lost 4 bases, the J end lost 5 bases, and 15 bases lay between the germline ends. The CDR3 loop spans 15 amino acids. Germline-derived CDR1 and CDR2 are ENHRY and SYGVKD. This CDR3 is CAISAPRGSNNEQFF. The CDR3 coding sequence is TGTGCCATCAGTGCCCCGAGGGGGAGTAACAATGAGCAGTTCTTC.